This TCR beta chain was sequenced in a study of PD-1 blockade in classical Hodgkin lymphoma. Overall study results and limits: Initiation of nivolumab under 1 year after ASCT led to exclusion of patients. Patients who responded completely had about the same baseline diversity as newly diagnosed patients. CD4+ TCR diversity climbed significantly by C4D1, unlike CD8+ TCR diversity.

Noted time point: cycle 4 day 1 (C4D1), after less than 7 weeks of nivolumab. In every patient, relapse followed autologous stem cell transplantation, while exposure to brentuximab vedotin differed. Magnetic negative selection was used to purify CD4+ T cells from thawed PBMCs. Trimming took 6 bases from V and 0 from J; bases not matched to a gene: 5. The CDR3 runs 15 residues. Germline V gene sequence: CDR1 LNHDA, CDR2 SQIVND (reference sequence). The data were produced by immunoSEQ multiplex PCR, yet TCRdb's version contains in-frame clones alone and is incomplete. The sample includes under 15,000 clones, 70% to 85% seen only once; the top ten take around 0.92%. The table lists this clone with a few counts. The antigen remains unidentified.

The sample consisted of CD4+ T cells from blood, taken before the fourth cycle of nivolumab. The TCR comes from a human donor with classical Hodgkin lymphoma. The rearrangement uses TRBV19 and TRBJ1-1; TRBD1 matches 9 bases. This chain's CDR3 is CASRVNRGLNTEAFF. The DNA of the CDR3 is TGTGCCAGTAGGGTGAACAGGGGGCTGAACACTGAAGCTTTCTTT.